This T cell receptor (beta chain) was sequenced in a study of blood T cell repertoires in COVID-19. Across the whole study: Donors in the United States, Italy and Spain gave samples during acute or convalescent COVID-19. T cells, B-cell-depleted T cells, or PBMCs supplied cDNA or gDNA.

Under the authors' procedure: Cell counts per sample came from amplifying reference gene primers. Assay: immunoSEQ multiplex PCR; the TCRdb copy retains only in-frame clones and omits some. That table gives V, J and clone size, and the DNA gave D and trimming. Of under 200,000 clones in the sample, around four fifths were seen once. The CDR3 has 16 amino acids. Per the germline V gene, CDR1 is GTSNPN and CDR2 is SVGIG (reference sequence). V trimming: 2 bases; J trimming: 0 bases; junction bases outside the gene matches: 8. Material: peripheral blood. The sequence was obtained from a woman in her 30s with acute or convalescent COVID-19. The rearrangement links TRBV30 to TRBJ2-3; 7 positions match TRBD2. The CDR3 sequence: CAWSHSSGYSTDTQYF. The CDR3 bases are TGTGCCTGGAGTCACTCTAGCGGTTACAGCACAGATACGCAGTATTTT.